This TCR beta chain comes out of a study of OX40 agonist ivuxolimab in advanced cancers. V lost 2 bases and J lost 1, with 6 bases in between. Germline V gives CDR1 MNHEY, CDR2 SMNVEV (reference sequence). This CDR3 comprises 13 residues. Sequenced by immunoSEQ multiplex PCR; TCRdb stores in-frame clones only, minus some. The sample consists of under 35,000 clones, 92% of them appearing once. Sampling of blood occurred at baseline, cycle 4 day 1, and cycle 7 day 1. This clone was found once. The source material was CD4+ or CD8+ T cells sorted from blood, sampled in a trial of the OX40 agonist ivuxolimab. The TCR comes from an adult with an advanced solid tumor such as melanoma, head and neck, liver or kidney cancer. The chain is built from TRBV27 and TRBJ2-7, with D hard to call. The CDR3 bases are TGTGCCAGCAGTTTAGATCCATCCTACGAGCAGTACTTC. Translated: CASSLDPSYEQYF.